This T cell receptor (beta chain) came from a study of regulatory T cells in long-lasting Graves disease. This CDR3 is built from 15 residues. V lost 11 bases, J lost 4 bases, and 11 bases stayed unmatched. CDR1 is SEHNR and CDR2 is FQNEAQ in the germline V gene (reference sequence). Building of the TCR beta libraries involved iRepertoire HTBI primers and Arm-PCR of CDR3 regions. A single record per CDR3 protein comes from TCRdb applying MiXCR to the multiplex PCR reads. The table has a few hundred thousand distinct CDR3 sequences, about 10% seen once. Noted time point: newly diagnosed GD, antithyroid drugs for less than 3 months. RNA extracted from PBMCs served as the sequencing template. The sample was also reused in another study, on T cells in Graves' hyperthyroidism and ophthalmopathy.

The receptor was derived from a woman aged 18-29 years with Graves disease. This specimen was peripheral blood mononuclear cells (PBMCs), taken at new diagnosis, from a patient treated with antithyroid drugs. This sequence joins TRBV7-9 and TRBJ2-1; 10 bases match TRBD2. The CDR3 nucleotides read TGTGCCGCGGGGGGGAGCGGGAGGGCATACAATGAGCAGTTCTTC. This sequence encodes CAAGGSGRAYNEQFF. Supplemented by reference TRBV7-9 and TRBJ2-1, the full variable domain reads DTGVSQNPRHKITKRGQNVTFRCDPISEHNRLYWYRQTLGQGPEFLTYFQNEAQLEKSRLLSDRFSAERPKGSFSTLEIQRTEQGDSAMYLCAAGGSGRAYNEQFFGPGTRLTVL.